This T cell receptor beta chain was documented in a study of neurological immune-mediated disorders. In its sample, this clonotype was seen a few times. This sequence may be a read error, since a much larger clone differs from it by one base. The germline gives CDR1 LGHNT, CDR2 FRNRAP. The CDR3 totals 12 residues. TCRdb analysed the 5' RACE reads with MiXCR anew, one entry per CDR3 protein. Of about 95,000 distinct CDR3 sequences in the sample, 3% to 4.5% are singletons; the top ten hold 5.5% to 6.5%. The rearrangement links TRBV12-5 to TRBJ1-1; D is unclear. This clonotype originated in a woman younger than 35 with multiple sclerosis. The sample comprised PBMCs. CDR3 loop: CDSGLLGSEAFF. In nucleotides, the CDR3 is TGTGATAGTGGTTTGTTGGGTTCTGAAGCTTTCTTT.